This entry describes one T cell receptor (beta chain). The data stem from a study of blood T cell repertoires in COVID-19. J lost 4 bases, V lost 5 bases, and 7 bases had no gene match. This CDR3 has 15 amino acids. CDR1 is LNHNV, CDR2 YYDKDF, per germline (reference sequence). Assay used: immunoSEQ multiplex PCR; TCRdb lists only in-frame clones, some missing. The repertoire holds 75,000 to 95,000 clones, around 78% seen once, with about a third in the top ten. The sequenced sample consisted of peripheral blood. The chain couples TRBV15 to TRBJ2-2, with 7 bases matching TRBD1. This clonotype was sampled from a man aged 60 to 69 with COVID-19, enrolled during active disease. The CDR3 nucleotides read TGTGCCACCAGCGTCTCGGGACAGTTCACCGGGGAGCTGTTTTTT. It yields the protein CATSVSGQFTGELFF.